What follows are 4 T cell receptor beta chains derived from one specimen sequenced in a study of shared clonotypes between healthy human individuals. The table came from immunoSEQ multiplex PCR; TCRdb's copy has only in-frame clones and leaves some out. The repertoire holds approximately 88,000 clones, roughly three quarters seen once, with approximately 53% in the top ten. Sequencing was performed on memory CD8+ T cells sorted from blood. Documented subset: CD45RO+ cells pooled with CCR7-negative TemRA cells. Every receptor here comes from a man aged 30 to 39 in good health.

The genes are TRBV27 and TRBJ1-2, with D possibly being TRBD1 (6 bases). V lost 5 bases and J lost 8, with 21 bases in between. Germline V gives CDR1 MNHEY, CDR2 SMNVEV (reference sequence). This CDR3 is built from 15 residues. The CDR3 DNA is TGTGCCAGCAGTAAGACACAGGGCCCCAGTAGAGGCTACACCTTC. The encoded protein is CASSKTQGPSRGYTF.

The chain couples TRBV27 to TRBJ2-7; TRBD2 matches at 9 bases. This CDR3 contains 13 residues. Germline CDR1 and CDR2: MNHEY and SMNVEV (reference sequence). With 9 bases clipped from V and 1 base from J, the junction kept 4 bases outside the gene matches. The CDR3 spells CASNSGSSYEQYF. The CDR3 DNA reads as TGTGCCAGTAATAGCGGGAGTTCCTACGAGCAGTACTTC.

The chain uses TRBV5-5 and TRBJ2-7; 9 nucleotides line up with TRBD2. The CDR3 is 18 residues long. Germline values: CDR1 SGHKS, CDR2 YYEKEE (reference sequence). V gave up 0 bases and J gave up 2 bases; unmatched junction bases: 12. Here the CDR3 reads CASSLALRVAGVTYEQYF. CDR3 nucleotides: TGTGCCAGCAGCTTGGCCTTGAGGGTAGCGGGGGTTACCTACGAGCAGTACTTC. The full variable domain, its missing parts supplied by reference TRBV5-5 and TRBJ2-7, is DAGVTQSPTHLIKTRGQQVTLRCSPISGHKSVSWYQQVLGQGPQFIFQYYEKEERGRGNFPDRFSARQFPNYSSELNVNALLLGDSALYLCASSLALRVAGVTYEQYFGPGTRLTVT.

CDR3 in DNA: TGCGCCAGCAGTCAATCAGGGGGGGACTACCTCTTCTACGAGCAGTACTTC. This encodes CASSQSGGDYLFYEQYF. The chain combines TRBV23-1 with TRBJ2-7, with D perhaps matching TRBD2 (7 bases). TRBV23-1 is flagged as an ORF with uncertain function. V dropped 0 bases and J dropped 3 bases, with 18 bases sitting between them. CDR3 length: 17 amino acids.